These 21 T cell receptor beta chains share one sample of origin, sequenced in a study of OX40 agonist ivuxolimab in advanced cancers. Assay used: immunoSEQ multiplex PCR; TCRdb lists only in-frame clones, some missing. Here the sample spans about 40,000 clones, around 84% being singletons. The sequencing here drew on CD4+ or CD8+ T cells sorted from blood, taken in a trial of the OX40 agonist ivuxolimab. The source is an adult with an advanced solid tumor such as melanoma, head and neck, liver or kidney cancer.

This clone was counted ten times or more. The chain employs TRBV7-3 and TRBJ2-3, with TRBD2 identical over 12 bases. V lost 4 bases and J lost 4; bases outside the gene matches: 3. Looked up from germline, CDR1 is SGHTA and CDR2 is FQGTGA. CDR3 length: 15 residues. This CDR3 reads CASSWTSGESDTQYF. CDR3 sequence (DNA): TGTGCCAGCAGCTGGACTAGCGGGGAGTCAGATACGCAGTATTTT.

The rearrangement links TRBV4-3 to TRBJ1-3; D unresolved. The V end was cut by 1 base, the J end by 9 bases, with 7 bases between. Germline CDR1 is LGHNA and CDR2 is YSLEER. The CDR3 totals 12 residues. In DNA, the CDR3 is TGCGCCAGCAGCCAAGGCTACAGCACCATATATTTT. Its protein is CASSQGYSTIYF.

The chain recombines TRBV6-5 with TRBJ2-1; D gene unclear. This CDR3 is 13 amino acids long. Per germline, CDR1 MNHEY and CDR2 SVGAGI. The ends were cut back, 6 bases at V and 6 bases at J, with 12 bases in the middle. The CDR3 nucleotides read TGTGCCAGCAGCCCCCAAGGACCCAATGAGCAGTTCTTC. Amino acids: CASSPQGPNEQFF.

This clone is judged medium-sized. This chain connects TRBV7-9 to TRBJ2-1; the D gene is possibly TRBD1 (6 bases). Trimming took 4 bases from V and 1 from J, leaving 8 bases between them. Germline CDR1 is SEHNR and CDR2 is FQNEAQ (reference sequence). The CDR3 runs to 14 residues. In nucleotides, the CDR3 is TGTGCCAGCAGCTCGGACAGTTCCTACAATGAGCAGTTCTTC. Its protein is CASSSDSSYNEQFF.

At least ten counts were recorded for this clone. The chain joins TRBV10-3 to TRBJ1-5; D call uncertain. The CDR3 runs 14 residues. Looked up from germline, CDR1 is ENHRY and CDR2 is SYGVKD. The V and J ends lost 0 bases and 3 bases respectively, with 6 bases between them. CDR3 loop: CAISESMTNQPQHF. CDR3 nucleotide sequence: TGTGCCATCAGTGAGTCGATGACCAATCAGCCCCAGCATTTT.

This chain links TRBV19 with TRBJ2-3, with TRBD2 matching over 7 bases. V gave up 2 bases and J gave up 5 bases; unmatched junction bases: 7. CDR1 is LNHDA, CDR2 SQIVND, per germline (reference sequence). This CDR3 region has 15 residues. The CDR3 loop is CASSILAGVLDTQYF. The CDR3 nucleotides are TGTGCCAGTAGTATACTGGCGGGGGTTTTAGATACGCAGTATTTT. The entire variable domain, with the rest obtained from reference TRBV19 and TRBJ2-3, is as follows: DGGITQSPKYLFRKEGQNVTLSCEQNLNHDAMYWYRQDPGQGLRLIYYSQIVNDFQKGDIAEGYSVSREKKESFPLTVTSAQKNPTAFYLCASSILAGVLDTQYFGPGTRLTVL.

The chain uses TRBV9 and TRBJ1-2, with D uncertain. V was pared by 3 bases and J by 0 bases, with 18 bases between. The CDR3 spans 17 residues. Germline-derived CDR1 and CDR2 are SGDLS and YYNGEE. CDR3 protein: CASSAEYNPITNYGYTF. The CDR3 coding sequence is TGTGCCAGCAGCGCCGAATATAACCCGATAACTAACTATGGCTACACCTTC.

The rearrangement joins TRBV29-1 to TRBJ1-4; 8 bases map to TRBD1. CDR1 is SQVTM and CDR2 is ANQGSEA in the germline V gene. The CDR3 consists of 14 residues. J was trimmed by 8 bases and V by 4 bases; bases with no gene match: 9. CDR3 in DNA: TGCAGCGTTGCTAAGGGACAGGAGGGGGAAAAACTGTTTTTT. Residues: CSVAKGQEGEKLFF.

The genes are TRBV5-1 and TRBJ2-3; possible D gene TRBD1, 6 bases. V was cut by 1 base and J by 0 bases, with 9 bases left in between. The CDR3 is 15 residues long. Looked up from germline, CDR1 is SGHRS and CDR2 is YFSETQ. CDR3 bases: TGCGCCAGCAGCTTGCCCCAGGGGAGCACAGATACGCAGTATTTT. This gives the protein CASSLPQGSTDTQYF.

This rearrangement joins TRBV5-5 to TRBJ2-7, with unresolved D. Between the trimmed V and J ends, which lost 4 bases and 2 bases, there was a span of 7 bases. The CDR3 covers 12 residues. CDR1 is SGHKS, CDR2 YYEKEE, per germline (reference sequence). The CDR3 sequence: CASSVTPYEQYV. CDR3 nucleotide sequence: TGTGCCAGCAGCGTCACCCCCTACGAGCAGTACGTC.

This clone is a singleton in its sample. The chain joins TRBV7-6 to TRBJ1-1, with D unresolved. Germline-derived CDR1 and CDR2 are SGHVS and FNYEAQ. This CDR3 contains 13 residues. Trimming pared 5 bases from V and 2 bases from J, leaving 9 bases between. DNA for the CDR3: TGTGCCAGCAGCGAAGGAATTAACACTGAAGCTTTCTTT. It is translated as CASSEGINTEAFF.

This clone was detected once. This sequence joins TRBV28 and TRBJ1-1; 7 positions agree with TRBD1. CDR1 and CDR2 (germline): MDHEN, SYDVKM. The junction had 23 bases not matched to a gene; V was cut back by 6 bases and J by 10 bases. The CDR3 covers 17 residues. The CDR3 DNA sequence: TGTGCCAGCAGCTTCGCGACGATGACAGGGTGGGAGAGTGGAGCTTTCTTT. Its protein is CASSFATMTGWESGAFF.

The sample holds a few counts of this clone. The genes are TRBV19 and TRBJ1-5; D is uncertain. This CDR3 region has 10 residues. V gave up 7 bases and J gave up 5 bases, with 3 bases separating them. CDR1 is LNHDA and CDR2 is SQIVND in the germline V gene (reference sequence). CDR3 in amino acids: CASNDQPQHF. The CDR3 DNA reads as TGTGCCAGTAATGATCAGCCCCAGCATTTT.

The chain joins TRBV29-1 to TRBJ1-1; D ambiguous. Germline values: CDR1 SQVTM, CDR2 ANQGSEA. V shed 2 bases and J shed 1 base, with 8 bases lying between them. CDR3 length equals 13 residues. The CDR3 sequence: CSVESPENTEAFF. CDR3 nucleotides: TGCAGCGTTGAAAGCCCGGAGAACACTGAAGCTTTCTTT.

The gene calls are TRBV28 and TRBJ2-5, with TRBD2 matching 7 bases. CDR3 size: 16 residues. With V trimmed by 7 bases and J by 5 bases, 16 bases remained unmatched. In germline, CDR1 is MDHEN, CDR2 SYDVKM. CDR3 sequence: CASNPREVRGYETQYF. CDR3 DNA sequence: TGTGCCAGCAATCCCCGGGAGGTCCGAGGGTACGAGACCCAGTACTTC.

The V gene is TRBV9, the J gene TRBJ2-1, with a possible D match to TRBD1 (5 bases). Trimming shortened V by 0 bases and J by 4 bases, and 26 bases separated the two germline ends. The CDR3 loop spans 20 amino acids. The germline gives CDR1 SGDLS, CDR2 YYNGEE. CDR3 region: CASSVEKKLVGQGIYNEQFF. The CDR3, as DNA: TGTGCCAGCAGCGTAGAGAAAAAATTGGTTGGGCAGGGCATATACAATGAGCAGTTCTTC.

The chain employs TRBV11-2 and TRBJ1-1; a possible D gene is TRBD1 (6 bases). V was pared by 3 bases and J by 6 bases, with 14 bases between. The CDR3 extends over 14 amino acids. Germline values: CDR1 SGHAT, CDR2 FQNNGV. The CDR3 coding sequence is TGTGCCAGCAGCTTGGTCAGGGGAAGTGCTGAAGCTTTCTTT. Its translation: CASSLVRGSAEAFF.

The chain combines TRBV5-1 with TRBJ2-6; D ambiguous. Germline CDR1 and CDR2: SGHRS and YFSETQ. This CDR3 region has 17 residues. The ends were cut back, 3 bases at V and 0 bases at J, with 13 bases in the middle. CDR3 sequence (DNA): TGCGCCAGCAGCTATAAGGACGCCTACTCTGGGGCCAACGTCCTGACTTTC. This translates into CASSYKDAYSGANVLTF.

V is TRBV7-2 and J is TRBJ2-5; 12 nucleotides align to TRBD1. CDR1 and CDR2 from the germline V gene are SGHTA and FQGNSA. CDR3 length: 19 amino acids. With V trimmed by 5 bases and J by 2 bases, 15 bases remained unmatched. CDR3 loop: CASSAPGQGARSMQETQYF. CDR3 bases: TGTGCCAGCAGCGCTCCGGGACAGGGGGCGCGTAGTATGCAAGAGACCCAGTACTTC.

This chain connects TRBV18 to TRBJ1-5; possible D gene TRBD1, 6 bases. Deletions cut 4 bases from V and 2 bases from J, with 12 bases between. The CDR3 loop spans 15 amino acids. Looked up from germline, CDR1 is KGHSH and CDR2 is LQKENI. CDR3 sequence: CASSLDRGGNQPQHF. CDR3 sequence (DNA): TGTGCCAGCTCACTGGACAGAGGGGGCAATCAGCCCCAGCATTTT. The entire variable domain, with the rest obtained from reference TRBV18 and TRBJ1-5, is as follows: NAGVMQNPRHLVRRRGQEARLRCSPMKGHSHVYWYRQLPEEGLKFMVYLQKENIIDESGMPKERFSAEFPKEGPSILRIQQVVRGDSAAYFCASSLDRGGNQPQHFGDGTRLSIL.

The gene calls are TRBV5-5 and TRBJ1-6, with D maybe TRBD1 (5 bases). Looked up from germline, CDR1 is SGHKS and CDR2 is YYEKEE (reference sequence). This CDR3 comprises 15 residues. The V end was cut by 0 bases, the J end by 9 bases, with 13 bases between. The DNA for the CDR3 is TGTGCCAGCAGCTTGGCCGCAGGGTCGAGTTCACCCCTCCACTTT. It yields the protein CASSLAAGSSSPLHF.